The source of this T cell receptor (beta chain) is a study of vaccination effects on CD4 cells after COVID-19. Overall study context: Each participant received a vaccine that was either BNT162b2 or mRNA-1273, given as two doses.

Sequencing followed a ViraFEST assay step that expanded antigen-specific CD4+ T cells with viral peptide pools. Having been cultured for about ten days, the cells underwent CD4+ T cell isolation. The healthy vaccine recipients, who had no prior SARS-CoV-2 infection, showed negative nucleocapsid antibodies. Wells of a few million PBMC each were grown with about 9.8 IU/ml IL-2 and approximately 9.5 ug/ml peptides. Comment on this clone: Antigen: not known.

Repertoires were generated with immunoSEQ multiplex PCR, while TCRdb's copy carries only in-frame clones and drops some. The table shows fewer than 85,000 clones, with more than 60% occurring only once. Germline V gene data show CDR1 as SGHTA and CDR2 as FQGTGA. The V gene lost 2 bases and the J gene lost 6 bases, with 9 bases spanning the gap. There are 13 residues in the CDR3. The study's findings and limits: Long after vaccination, the clones induced by infection and by vaccine shrank markedly in size. Convalescent patients in the study were few, and early post-infection timepoints were absent.

The material was CD4+ T cells from PBMCs cultured with SARS-CoV-2 spike peptides, obtained before COVID-19 vaccination. The J gene is TRBJ2-3, the V gene TRBV7-3, with D tentatively TRBD1 (5 bases). The source of this sequence is a human donor who received a COVID-19 vaccine. The CDR3 reads CASSLQGQDTQYF. CDR3 bases: TGTGCCAGCAGCTTACAGGGCCAGGATACGCAGTATTTT.